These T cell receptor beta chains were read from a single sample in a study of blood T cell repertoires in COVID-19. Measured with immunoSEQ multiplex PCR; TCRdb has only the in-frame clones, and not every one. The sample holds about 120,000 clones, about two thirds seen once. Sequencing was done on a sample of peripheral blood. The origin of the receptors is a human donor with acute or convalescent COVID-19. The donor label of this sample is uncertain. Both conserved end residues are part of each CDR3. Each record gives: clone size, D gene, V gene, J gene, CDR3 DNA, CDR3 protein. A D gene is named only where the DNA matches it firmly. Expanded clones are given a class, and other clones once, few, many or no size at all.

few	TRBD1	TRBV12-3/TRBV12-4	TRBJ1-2	TGTGCCAGCAGTCACAGGGGCGTGCCAGGCTACACCTTC	CASSHRGVPGYTF
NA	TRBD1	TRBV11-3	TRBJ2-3	TGTGCCAGCAGCTTAGGCGGGACAGGGGGCGATACGCAGTATTTT	CASSLGGTGGDTQYF
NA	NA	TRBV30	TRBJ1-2	TGTGCCTGGACCCCCGACAGTAACTATGGCTACACCTTC	CAWTPDSNYGYTF
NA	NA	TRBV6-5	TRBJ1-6	TGTGCCAGCAGTTACTCGACGGGGTTAGACTCACCCCTCCACTTT	CASSYSTGLDSPLHF
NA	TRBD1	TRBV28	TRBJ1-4	TGTGCCAGCAGTTTGTTGTGGCAGGGGGCCGGTGAAAAACTGTTTTTT	CASSLLWQGAGEKLFF
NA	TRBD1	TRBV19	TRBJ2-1	TGTGCCAGTAGTAGAGACAGGGCAGGGAACAATGAGCAGTTCTTC	CASSRDRAGNNEQFF
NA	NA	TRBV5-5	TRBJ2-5	TGTGCCAGCAGCTTGGCTCTGAGGGGCGGGATGAAGACCCAGTACTTC	CASSLALRGGMKTQYF
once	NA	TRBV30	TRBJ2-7	TGTGCCTGGAGTCACGGGGGAGCCTACGAGCAGTACTTC	CAWSHGGAYEQYF
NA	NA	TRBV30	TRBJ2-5	TGTGCCTGGAGTGTACTGCTCTGGGAGACCCAGTACTTC	CAWSVLLWETQYF
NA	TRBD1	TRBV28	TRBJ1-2	TGTGCCAGCAGTTTCACAGGGGACCGATATGGCTACACCTTC	CASSFTGDRYGYTF
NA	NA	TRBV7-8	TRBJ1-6	TGTGCCAGCAGCTTAGCGCTCCACGGGAATAATTCACCCCTCCACTTT	CASSLALHGNNSPLHF
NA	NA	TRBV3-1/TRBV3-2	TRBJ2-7	TGTGCCAGCAGCCAAGAAGGAGGGTTTACTGGGGGCGAGCAGTACTTC	CASSQEGGFTGGEQYF
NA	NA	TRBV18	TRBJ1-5	TGTGCCAGCTCACGTATCGGGGAAGCCCAGCCCCAGCATTTT	CASSRIGEAQPQHF
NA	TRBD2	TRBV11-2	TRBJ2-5	TGTGCCAGCAGCTTAGGGGGGGGAGAAGAGACCCAGTACTTC	CASSLGGGEETQYF
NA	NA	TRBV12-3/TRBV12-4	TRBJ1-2	TGTGCCAGCAGTTCCGGGGGATGGGGCTACACCTTC	CASSSGGWGYTF
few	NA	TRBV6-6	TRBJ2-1	TGTGCCAGCAGTTATACTGTCGGGGGATCCCAGTTCTTC	CASSYTVGGSQFF
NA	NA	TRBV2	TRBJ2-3	TGTGCCACCCGAAGTTACAGGGATACGCAGTATTTT	CATRSYRDTQYF
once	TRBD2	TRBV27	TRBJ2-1	TGTGCCAGCAGCCGCGGACTAGCGGGGGACTTCCTAAACAATGAGCAGTTCTTC	CASSRGLAGDFLNNEQFF
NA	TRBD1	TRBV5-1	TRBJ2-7	TGCGCCAGTGTAGGGGGCACCTACGAGCAGTACTTC	CASVGGTYEQYF
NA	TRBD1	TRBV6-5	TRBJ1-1	TGTGCCAGCAGTTCCAACAGGGGAAGGGGCACTGAAGCTTTCTTT	CASSSNRGRGTEAFF
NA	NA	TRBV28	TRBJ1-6	TGTGCCAGCAGTTTACGGGTATCCTATAATTCACCCCTCCACTTT	CASSLRVSYNSPLHF
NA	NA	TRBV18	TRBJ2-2	TGTGCCAGCTCACCAAATCAGTACACCGGGGAGCTGTTTTTT	CASSPNQYTGELFF